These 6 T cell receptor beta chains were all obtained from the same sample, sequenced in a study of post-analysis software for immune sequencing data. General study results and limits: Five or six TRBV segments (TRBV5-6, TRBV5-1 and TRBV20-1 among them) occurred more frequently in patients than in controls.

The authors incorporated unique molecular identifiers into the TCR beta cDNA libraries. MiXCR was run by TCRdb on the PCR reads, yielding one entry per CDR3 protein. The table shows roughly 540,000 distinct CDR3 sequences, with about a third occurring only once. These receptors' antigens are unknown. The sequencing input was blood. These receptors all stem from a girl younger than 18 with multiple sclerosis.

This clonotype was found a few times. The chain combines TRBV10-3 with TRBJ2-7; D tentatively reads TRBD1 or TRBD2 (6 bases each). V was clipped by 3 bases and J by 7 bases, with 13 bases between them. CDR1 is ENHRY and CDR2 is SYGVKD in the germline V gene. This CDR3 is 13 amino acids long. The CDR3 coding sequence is TGTGCCATCAGTGAAACGGGGGCGGGGGAGCAGTACTTC. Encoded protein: CAISETGAGEQYF.

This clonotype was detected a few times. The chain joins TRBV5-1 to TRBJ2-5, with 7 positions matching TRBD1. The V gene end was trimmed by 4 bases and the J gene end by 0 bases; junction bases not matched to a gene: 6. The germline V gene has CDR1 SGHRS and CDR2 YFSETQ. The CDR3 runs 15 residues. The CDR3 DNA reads TGCGCCAGCAGCGCCGGGACAGTGTACCAAGAGACCCAGTACTTC. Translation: CASSAGTVYQETQYF.

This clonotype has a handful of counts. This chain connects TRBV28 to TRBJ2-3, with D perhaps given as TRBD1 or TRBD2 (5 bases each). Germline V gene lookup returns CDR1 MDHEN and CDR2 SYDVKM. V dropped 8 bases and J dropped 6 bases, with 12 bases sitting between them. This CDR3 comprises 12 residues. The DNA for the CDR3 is TGTGCCAGCCTAAAGTGGGGGGATACGCAGTATTTT. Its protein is CASLKWGDTQYF.

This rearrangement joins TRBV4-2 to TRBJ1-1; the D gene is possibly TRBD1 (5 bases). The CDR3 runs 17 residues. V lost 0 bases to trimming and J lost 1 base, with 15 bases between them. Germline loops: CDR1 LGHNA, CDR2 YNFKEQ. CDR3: CASSQEGSLGENTEAFF. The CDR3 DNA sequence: TGTGCCAGCAGCCAAGAAGGCAGTTTGGGGGAGAACACTGAAGCTTTCTTT.

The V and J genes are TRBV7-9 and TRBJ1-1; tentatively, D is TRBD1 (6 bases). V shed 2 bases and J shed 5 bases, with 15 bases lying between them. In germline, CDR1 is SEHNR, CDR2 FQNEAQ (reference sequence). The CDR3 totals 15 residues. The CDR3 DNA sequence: TGTGCCAGCAGCTTACCAAGGACAGCTAATACTGAAGCTTTCTTT. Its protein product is CASSLPRTANTEAFF.

CDR3 protein: CASSWTSGGARTDTQYF. CDR3 nucleotides: TGTGCCAGCAGTTGGACTAGCGGGGGGGCCCGTACAGATACGCAGTATTTT. V and J are TRBV6-2 or TRBV6-3 and TRBJ2-3; TRBD2 matches 15 bases. Germline CDR1 is MNHEY and CDR2 is SVGEGT. V shed 4 bases and J 3 bases; nucleotides not matched to a gene: 5. This CDR3 has 17 amino acids.